Below are 6 T cell receptor beta chains sequenced from a single sample in a study of spatial heterogeneity in lung cancer. Stated time point: sample taken at primary tumor resection. MiXCR was run by TCRdb on the 5' RACE reads, yielding one entry per CDR3 protein. The sample has more than 65,000 distinct CDR3 sequences, around 7.8% seen once. The sequences come from PBMCs, collected at surgery. All receptors derive from a male donor with early-stage non-small cell lung cancer.

This clonotype was recorded a few times. The V gene is TRBV7-2, the J gene TRBJ1-2; 7 bases are a match to TRBD1. V trimming: 5 bases; J trimming: 8 bases; junction bases outside the gene matches: 5. Germline CDR1 is SGHTA and CDR2 is FQGNSA. This CDR3 has 12 residues. CDR3 nucleotide sequence: TGTGCCAGCAGCCGACAGGGTACGGGCTACACCTTC. Protein: CASSRQGTGYTF.

This clonotype was detected ten times or more. V gene TRBV9 combines with J gene TRBJ1-2; 7 positions agree with TRBD1. V shed 2 bases, J shed 5 bases, and the junction held 12 bases outside the gene matches. Per the germline V gene, CDR1 is SGDLS and CDR2 is YYNGEE. CDR3 length: 16 residues. CDR3 in amino acids: CASSVGDSLQNYGYTF. CDR3 sequence (DNA): TGTGCCAGCAGCGTGGGGGACAGCCTACAGAATTATGGCTACACCTTC.

Notes on this clonotype: A much larger clone is a single base away; this may be a read error. The J gene is TRBJ1-1, the V gene TRBV27; D remains unclear. The CDR3 sequence is 13 residues long. Per the germline V gene, CDR1 is MNHEY and CDR2 is SMNVEV (reference sequence). The V end lost 3 bases, the J end lost 0 bases, and 5 bases lay between the germline ends. This CDR3 is CASSFGMNTEAFF. The CDR3 bases are TGTGCCAGCAGTTTTGGGATGAACACTGAAGCTTTCTTT.

This clonotype was found a few times. The CDR3 spells CASGSLGSMSSYNEQFF. DNA of the CDR3: TGTGCTAGTGGTTCCTTAGGGTCGATGAGCTCCTACAATGAGCAGTTCTTC. V is TRBV12-5 and J is TRBJ2-1; D gene ambiguous. The germline gives CDR1 LGHNT, CDR2 FRNRAP. The CDR3 extends over 17 amino acids. V was shortened by 4 bases and J by 0 bases, with 16 bases between the two germline ends.

The V and J genes are TRBV12-3 or TRBV12-4 and TRBJ1-1, with 9 bases fitting TRBD1. V gave up 3 bases and J gave up 0 bases; unmatched junction bases: 5. The CDR3 consists of 16 residues. CDR3 sequence: CASSFGTGYMNTEAFF. The CDR3 DNA follows: TGTGCCAGCAGTTTCGGGACAGGGTACATGAACACTGAAGCTTTCTTT.

The CDR3 loop reads CASSYTPAGGTEQFF. The CDR3 nucleotides are TGTGCCAGCAGTTACACCCCCGCAGGGGGTACTGAGCAGTTCTTC. This rearrangement joins TRBV6-6 to TRBJ2-1, with 7 bases lining up with TRBD1. The germline V gene encodes CDR1 MNHNY and CDR2 SVGAGI (reference sequence). CDR3 length equals 15 residues. J gave up 9 bases and V 2 bases, and 10 bases lay outside the gene matches.